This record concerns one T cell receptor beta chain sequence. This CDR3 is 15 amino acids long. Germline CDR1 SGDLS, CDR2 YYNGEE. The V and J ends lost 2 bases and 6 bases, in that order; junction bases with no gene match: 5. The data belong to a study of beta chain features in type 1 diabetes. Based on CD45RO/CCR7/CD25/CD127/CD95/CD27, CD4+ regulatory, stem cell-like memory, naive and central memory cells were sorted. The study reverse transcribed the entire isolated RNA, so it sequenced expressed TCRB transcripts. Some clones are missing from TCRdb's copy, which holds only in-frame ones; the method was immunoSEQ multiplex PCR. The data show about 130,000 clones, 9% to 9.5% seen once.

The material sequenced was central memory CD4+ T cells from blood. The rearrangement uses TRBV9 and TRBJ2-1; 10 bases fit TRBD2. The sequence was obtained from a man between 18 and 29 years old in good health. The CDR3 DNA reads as TGTGCCAGCAGCGTCCTAGCGGGGGCCCCCAATGAGCAGTTCTTC. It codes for CASSVLAGAPNEQFF.